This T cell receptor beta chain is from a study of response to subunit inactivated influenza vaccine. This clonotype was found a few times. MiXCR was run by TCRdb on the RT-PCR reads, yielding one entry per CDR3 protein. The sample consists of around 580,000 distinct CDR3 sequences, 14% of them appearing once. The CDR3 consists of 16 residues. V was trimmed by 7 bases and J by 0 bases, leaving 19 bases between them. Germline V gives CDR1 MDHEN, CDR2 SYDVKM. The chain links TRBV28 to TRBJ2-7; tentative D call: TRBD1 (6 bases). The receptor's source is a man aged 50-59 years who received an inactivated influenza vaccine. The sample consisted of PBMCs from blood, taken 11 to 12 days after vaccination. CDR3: CASTLLGGRRSYEQYF. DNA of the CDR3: TGTGCCAGCACGCTATTAGGGGGTCGCCGCTCCTACGAGCAGTACTTC.